This TCR beta chain was profiled in a study of cytomegalovirus exposure and HLA in healthy donors. The study ran its PCR with 60 Vbeta and 13 Jbeta primers. Produced via immunoSEQ multiplex PCR; TCRdb's table is partial and in-frame only. Here the sample spans some 98,000 clones, about four fifths being singletons. The junction had 5 bases not matched to a gene; V was cut back by 0 bases and J by 0 bases. Germline V gives CDR1 LGHNA, CDR2 YNFKEQ. The CDR3 is 17 amino acids. Input material: PBMCs. The rearrangement uses TRBV4-2 and TRBJ2-5; 9 nucleotides line up with TRBD2. The clonotype comes from a human donor in good health. The CDR3 here is CASSQDGLAGNQETQYF. The CDR3 nucleotides are TGTGCCAGCAGCCAAGATGGTCTAGCGGGAAACCAAGAGACCCAGTACTTC.